This TCR beta chain stems from a study of blood T cells in healthy people across ages. Study results and caveats: Researchers deemed the diversity estimates from one million T cells underestimates.

Trimming took 4 bases from V and 5 from J; bases not matched to a gene: 11. Germline CDR1 SGHRS, CDR2 YFSETQ. The CDR3 length is 15 residues. Alongside a J-beta primer mix, a sample-barcoded 5' primer served in a second PCR lasting roughly 7 to 11 cycles. With 12 random nucleotides, a template-switch adaptor tagged each individual cDNA molecule. TCRdb used MiXCR to reprocess the 5' RACE reads, holding one entry per CDR3 protein. The repertoire has about 2 million distinct CDR3 sequences, about 50% of them found once; the top ten carry 2.1%. To note about this clonotype: Its antigen remains unidentified.

The specimen was blood. The receptor's source is a woman in her thirties or forties in good health. The chain combines TRBV5-1 with TRBJ2-5; 7 bases match TRBD1. In nucleotides, the CDR3 is TGCGCCAGCAGCACCATCGACAGGGTTGGGGAGACCCAGTACTTC. It translates to CASSTIDRVGETQYF. The variable domain in full, completed from reference TRBV5-1 and TRBJ2-5, reads KAGVTQTPRYLIKTRGQQVTLSCSPISGHRSVSWYQQTPGQGLQFLFEYFSETQRNKGNFPGRFSGRQFSNSRSEMNVSTLELGDSALYLCASSTIDRVGETQYFGPGTRLLVL.